This T cell receptor beta chain was recorded in a study of cytomegalovirus exposure and HLA in healthy donors. Assay used: immunoSEQ multiplex PCR; TCRdb lists only in-frame clones, some missing. This sample carries some 76,000 clones, less than 95% of them seen once, and the ten largest clones take 3% to 4%. This CDR3 spans 15 amino acids. Per germline, CDR1 MNHNS and CDR2 SASEGT. Trimming took off 4 bases at V and 4 bases at J, with 16 bases between the two ends. The sample comprised PBMCs. This receptor was identified in a woman in her late teens or twenties in good health and CMV-seropositive. The chain has TRBV6-1 and TRBJ1-1; possibly TRBD1 for D (6 bases). The CDR3 DNA reads TGTGCCAGCAGTGTTAGAGGGGGTGAGGGCACTGAAGCTTTCTTT. Translation gives CASSVRGGEGTEAFF.